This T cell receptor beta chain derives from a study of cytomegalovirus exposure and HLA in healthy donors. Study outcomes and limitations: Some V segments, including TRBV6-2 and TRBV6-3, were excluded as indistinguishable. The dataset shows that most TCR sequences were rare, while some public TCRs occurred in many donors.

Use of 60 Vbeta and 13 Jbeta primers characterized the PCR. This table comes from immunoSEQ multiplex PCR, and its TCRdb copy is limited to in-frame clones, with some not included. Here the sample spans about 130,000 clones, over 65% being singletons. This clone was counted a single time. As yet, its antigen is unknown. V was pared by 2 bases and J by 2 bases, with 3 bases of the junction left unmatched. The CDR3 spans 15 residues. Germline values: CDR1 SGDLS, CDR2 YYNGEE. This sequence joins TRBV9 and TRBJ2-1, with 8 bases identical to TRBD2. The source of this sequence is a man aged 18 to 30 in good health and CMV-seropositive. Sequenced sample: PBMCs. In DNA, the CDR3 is TGTGCCAGCAGCGTCCCGGGACTAGCCTACAATGAGCAGTTCTTC. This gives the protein CASSVPGLAYNEQFF. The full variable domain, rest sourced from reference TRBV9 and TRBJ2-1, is DSGVTQTPKHLITATGQRVTLRCSPRSGDLSVYWYQQSLDQGLQFLIQYYNGEERAKGNILERFSAQQFPDLHSELNLSSLELGDSALYFCASSVPGLAYNEQFFGPGTRLTVL.